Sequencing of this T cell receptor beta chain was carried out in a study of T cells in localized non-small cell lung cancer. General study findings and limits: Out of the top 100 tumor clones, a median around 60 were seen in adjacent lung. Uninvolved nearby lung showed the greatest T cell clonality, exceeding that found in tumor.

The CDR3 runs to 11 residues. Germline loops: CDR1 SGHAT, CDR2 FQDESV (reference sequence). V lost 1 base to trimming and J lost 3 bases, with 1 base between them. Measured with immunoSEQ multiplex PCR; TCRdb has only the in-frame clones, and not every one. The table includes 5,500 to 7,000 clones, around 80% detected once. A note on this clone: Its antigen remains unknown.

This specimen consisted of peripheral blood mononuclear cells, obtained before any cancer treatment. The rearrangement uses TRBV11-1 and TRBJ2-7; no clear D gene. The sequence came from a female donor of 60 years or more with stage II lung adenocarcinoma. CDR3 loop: CASSLDYEQYF. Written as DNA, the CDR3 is TGTGCCAGCAGCTTAGACTACGAGCAGTACTTC.